This T cell receptor beta chain was profiled in a study of blood T cell repertoires in COVID-19 (dated by TCRdb to about 2020). Looking at the study overall: Collaborator samples came from the United States, Italy and Spain and covered acute and convalescent phases of COVID-19. Samples came from the ongoing ImmuneRACE study (first 160 participants) plus 1,254 subjects from 6 global collaborators. The repertoires were made available in a free public database intended to serve as a resource for research on the immune response to SARS-CoV-2. Nearly every sample came with metadata listing a de-identified subject ID, COVID-19 status, age in years and sex. HLA class I and class II types, where available, came from metadata supplied by the sample provider rather than from assay-based typing. Deeply sampled blood TCRbeta repertoires from subjects exposed to, actively infected with, or recovered from COVID-19 were included in the dataset. The material from the prospective study consisted of cDNA or gDNA derived from T cells, B-cell-depleted T cells, or PBMCs. Results the study describes overall, beyond this receptor: The amount of clinical and demographic metadata varied by source and participant and was provided uncurated.

V has 5 bases trimmed and J has 3 bases trimmed; junction bases matching no gene number 7. CDR1 and CDR2 are drawn from the germline V gene: MNHEY, SVGEGT. The CDR3 goes from the cysteine to the phenylalanine over 15 residues. CDR3 DNA only is kept here, 45 bases in frame from base 1. One collaborating source in Seattle enrolled patients during active infection and followed them longitudinally through the course of disease. Whole blood was collected in K2EDTA tubes by collaborating institutions according to the institutions' own protocols. For TCRbeta analysis, collaborators shipped samples in one of three forms: frozen whole blood, isolated PBMCs, or DNA extracted from either of those sample types. TCRbeta CDR3 regions were amplified from genomic DNA by means of the immunoSEQ Assay, a bias-controlled multiplex PCR. Per the authors' processing: Nucleated cell counts per sample were estimated from amplification of reference gene primers within the assay. To quantify the absolute abundance of each unique TCRbeta CDR3 rearrangement, sequence reads were collapsed and filtered. Productive Simpson clonality was computed per sample as the square root of Simpson's diversity index over productive rearrangements. TCRdb re-hosts the immuneACCESS table, in-frame sequences only. Its copies lack some clones; in the studies checked, an unresolved V gene accounts for under half of them, and the cause for the rest is not known. That table furnishes V, J and clone size, whereas the DNA furnished D and trimming. The sample table records about 300,000 clones; under 90% of these occur just once. Of the sample, approximately 1.8% is held by the ten largest clones.

This clone was observed once. What this receptor recognizes is not known. One base away there is no much larger clone; base qualities are not given. What was sequenced was peripheral blood. Recombination linked TRBV6-2 or TRBV6-3 to TRBJ1-2; 9 bases in the junction line up with TRBD1. The clonotype originates from a woman aged 25-40 years with COVID-19, enrolled during active disease. The DNA reads TGTGCCAGCAGTAAATCCGGGACAGGGCACTATGGCTACACCTTC. It translates to CASSKSGTGHYGYTF.